This TCR beta chain originates from a study of control samples from healthy donors and cancer patients. The germline V gene encodes CDR1 SGHAT and CDR2 FQNNGV. Trimming removed 2 bases at V and 0 bases at J, with 8 bases between. This CDR3 has 14 amino acids. Generated by immunoSEQ multiplex PCR, the TCRdb table keeps only in-frame clones and is missing some. The sample includes more than 150,000 clones, about 94% of them seen just once. Worth noting for this clone: Within the sample, other DNA sequences also encode this same CDR3.

The specimen was blood. This clonotype was sampled from a man over 45 in good health. V and J are TRBV11-2 and TRBJ2-7; D perhaps matches TRBD1 (5 bases). The CDR3 DNA follows: TGTGCCAGCAGCTTAAGTCAGGGCTCCTACGAGCAGTACTTC. It codes for CASSLSQGSYEQYF.